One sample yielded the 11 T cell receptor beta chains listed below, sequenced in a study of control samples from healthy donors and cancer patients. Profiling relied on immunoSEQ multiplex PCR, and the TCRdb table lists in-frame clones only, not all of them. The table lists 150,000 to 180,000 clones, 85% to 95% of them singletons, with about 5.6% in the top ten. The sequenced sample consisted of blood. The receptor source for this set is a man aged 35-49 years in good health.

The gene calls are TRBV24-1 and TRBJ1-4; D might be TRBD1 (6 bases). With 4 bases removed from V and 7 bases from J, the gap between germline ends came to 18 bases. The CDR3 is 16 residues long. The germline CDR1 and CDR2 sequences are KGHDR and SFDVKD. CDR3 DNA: TGTGCCACCAGTGAGTCCTCGGGGGGCCGAGGTGAAAAACTGTTTTTT. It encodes CATSESSGGRGEKLFF.

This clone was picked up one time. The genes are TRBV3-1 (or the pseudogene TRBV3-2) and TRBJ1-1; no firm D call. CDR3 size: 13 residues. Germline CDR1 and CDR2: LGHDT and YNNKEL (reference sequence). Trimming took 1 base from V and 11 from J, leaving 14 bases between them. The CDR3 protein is CASSQAGVSVAFF. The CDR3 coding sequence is TGTGCCAGCAGCCAAGCCGGGGTTAGTGTGGCTTTCTTT.

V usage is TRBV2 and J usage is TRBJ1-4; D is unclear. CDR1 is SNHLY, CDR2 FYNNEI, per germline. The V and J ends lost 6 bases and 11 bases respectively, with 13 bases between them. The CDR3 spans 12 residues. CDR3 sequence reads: CASSAQQRKLFF. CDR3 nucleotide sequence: TGTGCCAGCAGCGCCCAACAGCGGAAACTGTTTTTT.

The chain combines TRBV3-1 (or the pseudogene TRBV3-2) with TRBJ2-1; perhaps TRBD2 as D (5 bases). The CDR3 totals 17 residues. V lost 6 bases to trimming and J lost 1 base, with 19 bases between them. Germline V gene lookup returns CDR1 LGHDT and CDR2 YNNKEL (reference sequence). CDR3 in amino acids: CASSHSEAGLSYNEQFF. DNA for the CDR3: TGTGCCAGCAGTCACTCTGAGGCGGGTCTATCCTACAATGAGCAGTTCTTC.

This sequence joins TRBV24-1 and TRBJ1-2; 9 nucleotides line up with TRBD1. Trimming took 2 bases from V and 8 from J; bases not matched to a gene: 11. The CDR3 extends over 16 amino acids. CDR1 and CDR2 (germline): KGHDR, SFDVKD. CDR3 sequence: CATSDSSGTGIRGYTF. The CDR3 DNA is TGTGCCACCAGTGATTCCTCCGGGACAGGGATTCGGGGCTACACCTTC.

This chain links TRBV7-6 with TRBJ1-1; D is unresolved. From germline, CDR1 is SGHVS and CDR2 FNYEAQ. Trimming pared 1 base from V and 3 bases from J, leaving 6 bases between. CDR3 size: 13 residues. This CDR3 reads CASSLDGDTEAFF. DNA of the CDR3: TGTGCCAGCAGCTTAGATGGCGACACTGAAGCTTTCTTT.

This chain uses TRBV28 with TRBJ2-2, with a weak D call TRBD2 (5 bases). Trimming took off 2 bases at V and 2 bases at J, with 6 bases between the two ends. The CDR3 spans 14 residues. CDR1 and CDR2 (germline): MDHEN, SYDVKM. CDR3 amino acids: CASSLTGNTGELFF. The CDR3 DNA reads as TGTGCCAGCAGTTTAACGGGAAACACCGGGGAGCTGTTTTTT.

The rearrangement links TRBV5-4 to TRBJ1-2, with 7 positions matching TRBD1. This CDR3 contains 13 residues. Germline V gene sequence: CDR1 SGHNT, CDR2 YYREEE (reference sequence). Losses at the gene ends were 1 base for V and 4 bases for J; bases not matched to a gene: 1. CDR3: CASSLTGVYGYTF. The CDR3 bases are TGTGCCAGCAGCTTGACAGGGGTCTATGGCTACACCTTC.

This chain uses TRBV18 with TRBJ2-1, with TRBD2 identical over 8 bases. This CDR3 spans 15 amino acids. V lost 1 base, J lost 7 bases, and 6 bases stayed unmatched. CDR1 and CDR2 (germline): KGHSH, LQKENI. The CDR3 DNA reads TGTGCCAGCTCACCACTGCGCGGGGGGAAAAATGAGCAGTTCTTC. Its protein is CASSPLRGGKNEQFF.

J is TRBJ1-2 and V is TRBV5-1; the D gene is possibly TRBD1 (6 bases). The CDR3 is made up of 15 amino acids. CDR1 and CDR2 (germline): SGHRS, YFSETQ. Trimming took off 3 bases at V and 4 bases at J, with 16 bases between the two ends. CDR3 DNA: TGCGCCAGCAGCTCCCTGGGGGGGCAGAGCTATGGCTACACCTTC. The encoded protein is CASSSLGGQSYGYTF.

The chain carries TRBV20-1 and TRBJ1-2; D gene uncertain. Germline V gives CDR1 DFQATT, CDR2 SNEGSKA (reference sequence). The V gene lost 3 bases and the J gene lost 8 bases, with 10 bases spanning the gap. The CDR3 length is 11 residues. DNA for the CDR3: TGCAGTGCTAGGATCACGGGGGGCTACACCTTC. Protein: CSARITGGYTF.